This TCR beta chain comes out of a study of CD8 T cells in Susac syndrome. After extraction with the RNeasy kit, about 0.45 to 1 ug of the RNA was reverse transcribed using random hexamers. Across 54 Vbeta and 13 Jbeta, TCR beta CDR3 was amplified with immunoSEQ multiplex PCR. MiXCR, applied by TCRdb to the immunoSEQ multiplex PCR reads, yields one record per CDR3 protein. The sample contains over 65,000 distinct CDR3 sequences, 85% to 95% of which appear only once. TEMRA cells underwent FACS enrichment and CD8+ and CD4+ T cells underwent negative isolation. The germline V and J ends were trimmed by 5 bases and 1 base, with 9 bases remaining between them. The CDR3 is 13 amino acids. Germline values: CDR1 MDHEN, CDR2 SYDVKM.

The sample taken for sequencing was CD4+ T cells from PBMCs. The clonotype was recovered from a human donor with Susac syndrome. This chain links TRBV28 with TRBJ2-7; D remains ambiguous. The CDR3 spells CASSRSGSYEQYF. In DNA, the CDR3 is TGTGCCAGCAGTCGGTCGGGTTCCTACGAGCAGTACTTC.